What follows describes a single T cell receptor (beta chain). Its antigen is unidentified. This specimen belongs to a study of cytomegalovirus exposure and HLA in healthy donors. Findings and limits, study-wide: In a later analysis, TCR beta V- and J-gene trimming showed a link to a missense DCLRE1C variant.

PCR involved 60 Vbeta and 13 Jbeta primers. Repertoires were generated with immunoSEQ multiplex PCR, while TCRdb's copy carries only in-frame clones and drops some. The sample shows about 200,000 clones, around 77% of them seen only once. J lost 8 bases, V lost 4 bases, and 13 bases had no gene match. This CDR3 is built from 17 residues. Germline CDR1 is ENHRY and CDR2 is SYGVKD. This clonotype was obtained from a woman under 40 in good health and CMV-seronegative. This chain connects TRBV10-3 to TRBJ2-2; 10 positions agree with TRBD2. Sample: PBMCs. The CDR3 DNA follows: TGTGCCATCAGTGGAACCCGGACTAGCGGTTTTCCGGGGGAGCTGTTTTTT. The encoded protein is CAISGTRTSGFPGELFF.